This T cell receptor (beta chain) originates from a study of blood T cells in healthy people across ages (dated by TCRdb to the mid-2010s). Notes on the research overall: Template switching captured roughly one uniquely barcoded TCR beta cDNA molecule per two T cells in model experiments. Age-related changes in TCR beta repertoire diversity were measured in the study by deep sequencing normalized with unique cDNA molecular identifiers. Four age groups were formed from the donors: young (average about 16 years), middle-aged (approximately 39), aged (roughly 56) and long-lived (roughly 88). Donors of different ages were randomly distributed across sequencing lanes to avoid experimental bias. Using the same blood draw, the study looked at two additional independent replicas of 1 million unique cDNA reads for two donors, one aged 18 to 30 and the other aged 80 or older.

Libraries came from 5' RACE. The instrument was an Illumina HiSeq 2500. A second about 6 to 11 cycle PCR used a sample-barcoded 5' primer and a J-beta primer mix. Each TCR beta cDNA molecule received a unique molecular identifier from a template-switch 5' adaptor carrying 12 random nucleotides. Each sample yielded at least 2.5 million CDR3-containing paired-end reads. First-strand cDNA synthesis was performed from all RNA using the Mint cDNA synthesis kit, with priming by a TRBC-specific oligonucleotide. Following uracil-DNA glycosylase treatment, all cDNA underwent a first 18-cycle PCR with the universal primers M1SS and BC2_uni_R. As for the original processing: For normalization, 1 million high-quality reads were randomly selected from each sample, with every read carrying a distinct molecular identifier. Instead of being binned into consensus sequences, reads that shared molecular identifiers were thrown out. MiTCR, with a Q25 quality threshold and the strictest error-elimination algorithm, was used for CDR3 identification, clonotype clustering and error correction. Lower-bound total TCR beta diversity was estimated with a nonparametric unseen species model using Euler transformation. TCRdb took the public reads, trimmed them with fastp at Q25, ran MiXCR for clone calling and kept in-frame beta chains. Every CDR3 protein is listed once, alongside the most common genes and DNA of its rows. The authors' filters were not applied to this entry. The sample contains approximately 800,000 distinct CDR3 sequences, 55% to 75% of them found a single time. Of the sample, about 20% falls within the top ten clones.

V and J are truncated by 3 bases and 2 bases respectively, leaving an intervening sequence of 5 bases. Per the germline V gene (reference sequence), DFQATT is the CDR1 and SNEGSKA is the CDR2. Counted from cysteine to phenylalanine, this CDR3 has 11 amino acids. CDR3 DNA only is kept here, 33 bases in frame from base 1. Overall study outcomes, separate from this receptor: Since profiling was done on bulk unsorted PBMCs, naive and antigen-experienced compartments could not be conclusively compared. Observed TCR beta diversity per million T cells fell roughly linearly with age, and a significant reduction was already apparent by age around 39. Because the CMV infection status of the donors was unknown, age-related changes in expanded clonotypes may potentially have been confounded. A strong correlation was found between observed TCR beta diversity and the percentage of naive T cells measured by flow cytometry. Estimates of total diversity based on one million sequenced T cells were regarded as lower bounds and as underestimates. Compared with the aged group, the long-lived group had more naive CD4+ T cells, fewer expanded clones and increased TCR diversity, a pattern suggesting age selection.

Systemically healthy Caucasian individuals from Russia, over 30 in total and aged roughly 6 to 100 years, were included as donors. Each donor gave ten milliliters of peripheral blood, collected into EDTA-treated Vacutainer tubes. Ficoll-Paque density-gradient centrifugation was used to isolate PBMCs, with at least 7 million per sample. Total RNA was extracted from PBMCs with Trizol reagent, with at least 5 micrograms obtained per sample. The percentages of naive CD45RAhigh/CD27high T cells were determined by flow cytometry on a PBMC aliquot from every donor. This clonotype was found a few times. It lacks a known antigen. Base qualities are not recorded, but no much larger clone differs from it by a single base.

The rearranged chain carries TRBV20-1 and TRBJ2-7, with no D gene named confidently. The origin of this receptor is a man aged 25 to 45 in good health. The sample consisted of blood. The DNA sequence is given as TGCAGTGCTAGGATCGCCTACGAGCAGTACTTC. This sequence encodes CSARIAYEQYF.